These 13 T cell receptor beta chains were sequenced from one sample in a study of T cells in tumors after PD-1 blockade. Assay used: immunoSEQ multiplex PCR; TCRdb lists only in-frame clones, some missing. The sample carries about 15,000 clones, 82% recorded once. The starting material was PBMCs, obtained after anti-PD-1 treatment. Source of these receptors: a human donor with basal cell carcinoma.

The chain links TRBV7-3 to TRBJ2-7, with TRBD2 matching 9 bases. Germline V gives CDR1 SGHTA, CDR2 FQGTGA. J lost 4 bases, V lost 3 bases, and 7 bases had no gene match. The CDR3 extends over 15 amino acids. CDR3 protein: CASSLSSGIAYEQYF. The DNA for the CDR3 is TGTGCCAGCAGCTTGTCTAGCGGGATCGCTTACGAGCAGTACTTC.

The V gene is TRBV4-1, the J gene TRBJ2-7; TRBD1 agrees at 7 bases. The germline V gene encodes CDR1 MGHRA and CDR2 YSYEKL. This CDR3 is 15 amino acids long. Germline trimming cut 4 bases from V and 0 bases from J; bases unmatched to any gene: 6. The CDR3 DNA sequence: TGCGCCAGCAGCCCCCTCGGGACAGCCTCCTACGAGCAGTACTTC. Protein product: CASSPLGTASYEQYF.

This chain joins TRBV29-1 and TRBJ1-1; 9 bases align to TRBD1. The J segment lost 3 bases and the V segment lost 7 bases, leaving 9 bases of the junction unmatched. CDR1 and CDR2 from the germline V gene are SQVTM and ANQGSEA. The CDR3 sequence is 14 residues long. The CDR3 loop is CSAGQGQGYTEAFF. The DNA of the CDR3 is TGCAGCGCTGGGCAGGGACAGGGTTACACTGAAGCTTTCTTT.

As DNA, the CDR3 is TGTGCCAGCAGTGAAAATTGGGGCCTTAGCAATCAGCCCCAGCATTTT. This gives the protein CASSENWGLSNQPQHF. The rearrangement uses TRBV6-1 and TRBJ1-5; possible D gene TRBD1, 5 bases. The CDR3 loop spans 16 amino acids. V dropped 2 bases and J dropped 0 bases, with 11 bases sitting between them. Germline V gene lookup returns CDR1 MNHNS and CDR2 SASEGT.

V is TRBV24-1 and J is TRBJ2-2; 8 bases are a match to TRBD2. V shed 9 bases and J 3 bases; nucleotides not matched to a gene: 5. The CDR3 has 14 amino acids. Germline V CDR1 and CDR2: KGHDR, SFDVKD. The CDR3 loop is CATRGSGDTGELFF. The CDR3 DNA sequence: TGTGCCACCCGGGGTAGCGGGGACACCGGGGAGCTGTTTTTT.

The chain carries TRBV30 and TRBJ1-5; 7 positions match TRBD1. The CDR3 covers 14 residues. The germline CDR1 and CDR2 sequences are GTSNPN and SVGIG (reference sequence). V shed 5 bases and J 1 base; nucleotides not matched to a gene: 5. This chain's CDR3 is CAWSGTESNQPQHF. The CDR3 DNA reads TGTGCCTGGTCAGGGACAGAGAGCAATCAGCCCCAGCATTTT.

The V and J genes are TRBV28 and TRBJ1-1; D not resolved. CDR3 size: 15 residues. CDR1 and CDR2 (germline): MDHEN, SYDVKM. The V and J ends lost 6 bases and 1 base respectively, with 15 bases between them. CDR3 sequence (DNA): TGTGCCAGCAGCCCCCTGTTAATTGCGAACACTGAAGCTTTCTTT. Translating it yields CASSPLLIANTEAFF.

The chain uses TRBV10-3 and TRBJ1-5, with D possibly TRBD1 on 6 matching bases. Germline CDR1 ENHRY, CDR2 SYGVKD. V gave up 2 bases and J gave up 3 bases, with 26 bases separating them. CDR3 length: 20 amino acids. This CDR3 reads CAISEHPGGRIGGNNQPQHF. The CDR3 DNA is TGTGCCATCAGTGAGCACCCGGGGGGCAGGATCGGGGGTAACAATCAGCCCCAGCATTTT.

The chain employs TRBV9 and TRBJ2-3, with 12 bases lining up with TRBD2. The ends lost 4 bases at V and 0 bases at J; junction bases unmatched: 3. Germline V gene data show CDR1 as SGDLS and CDR2 as YYNGEE. The CDR3 covers 16 residues. The CDR3 nucleotides are TGTGCCAGCAGCTACGGGACTAGCGGGAGCACAGATACGCAGTATTTT. Protein sequence: CASSYGTSGSTDTQYF.

The chain combines TRBV5-4 with TRBJ2-7, with 8 bases lining up with TRBD2. The CDR3 runs 14 residues. Losses at the gene ends were 7 bases for V and 0 bases for J; bases not matched to a gene: 6. CDR1 and CDR2 from the germline V gene are SGHNT and YYREEE (reference sequence). The CDR3 DNA follows: TGTGCCAGCGGATCCGGGACTAGCTCCTACGAGCAGTACTTC. Translating gives CASGSGTSSYEQYF.

This chain joins TRBV7-2 and TRBJ2-7; 9 bases map to TRBD1. The CDR3 runs 14 residues. Unmatched junction bases numbered 5, after V lost 6 bases and J lost 2 bases. CDR1 and CDR2 (germline): SGHTA, FQGNSA. DNA of the CDR3: TGTGCCAGCAGTGGGGGGACAGGGCCCTACGAGCAGTACTTC. Residues: CASSGGTGPYEQYF.

The V gene is TRBV7-2, the J gene TRBJ1-2; 10 nucleotides match TRBD1. CDR1 is SGHTA, CDR2 FQGNSA, per germline. V shed 1 base, J shed 4 bases, and the junction held 12 bases outside the gene matches. CDR3 length equals 18 residues. The CDR3 region is CASSLVANRQGAGYGYTF. The CDR3 bases are TGTGCCAGCAGCTTAGTAGCTAACAGACAGGGGGCTGGCTATGGCTACACCTTC.

The chain employs TRBV19 and TRBJ2-1; TRBD2 agrees at 8 bases. Unmatched junction bases numbered 3, after V lost 5 bases and J lost 6 bases. Germline lookup yields CDR1 LNHDA and CDR2 SQIVND (reference sequence). This CDR3 contains 13 residues. The CDR3 DNA is TGTGCCAGTAGTGGACTAGCACCCAATGAGCAGTTCTTC. It specifies CASSGLAPNEQFF.